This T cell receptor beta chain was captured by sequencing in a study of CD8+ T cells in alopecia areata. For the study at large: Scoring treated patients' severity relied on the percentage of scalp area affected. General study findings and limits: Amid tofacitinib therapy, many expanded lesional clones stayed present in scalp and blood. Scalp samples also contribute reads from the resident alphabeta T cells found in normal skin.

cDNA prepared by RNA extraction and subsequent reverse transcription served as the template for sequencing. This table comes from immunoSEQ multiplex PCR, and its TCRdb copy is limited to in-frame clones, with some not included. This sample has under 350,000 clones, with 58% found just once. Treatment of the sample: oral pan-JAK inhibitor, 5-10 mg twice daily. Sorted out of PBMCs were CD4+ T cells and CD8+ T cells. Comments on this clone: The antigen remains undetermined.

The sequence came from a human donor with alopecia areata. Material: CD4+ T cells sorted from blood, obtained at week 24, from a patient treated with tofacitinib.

This chain's CDR3 is CAFSGGAETQYF. CDR3 bases: TGTGCCTTTAGCGGGGGGGCTGAGACCCAGTACTTC. The chain has TRBV30 and TRBJ2-5, with TRBD2 matching over 11 bases. After removal of 7 bases from V and 5 bases from J, the junction contained 3 bases not matched to a gene. The CDR3 contains 12 residues. Germline-derived CDR1 and CDR2 are GTSNPN and SVGIG (reference sequence). The variable domain in full, with the rest retrieved from reference TRBV30 and TRBJ2-5, is SQTIHQWPATLVQPVGSPLSLECTVEGTSNPNLYWYRQAAGRGLQLLFYSVGIGQISSEVPQNLSASRPQDRQFILSSKKLLLSDSGFYLCAFSGGAETQYFGPGTRLLVL.